This T cell receptor (beta chain) was profiled in a study of beta chain features in type 1 diabetes. Study findings and constraints: The study found that naive, central memory and Treg TCRB repertoires appeared more similar in patients than in healthy donors. No resolution was reached here on whether HLA type influences TCRB rearrangement.

With regard to this clone: Its antigen remains unknown. At the DNA level, this CDR3 is encoded by other sequences in the same sample as well.

CD4+ naive, central memory, regulatory and stem cell-like memory cells were sorted via CD45RO/CCR7/CD25/CD127/CD95/CD27. The ends lost 6 bases at V and 5 bases at J; junction bases unmatched: 5. This CDR3 spans 13 amino acids. Germline CDR1 reads MDHEN; CDR2 reads SYDVKM. The whole isolated RNA underwent reverse transcription, so sequencing captured expressed TCRB transcripts. Profiled with immunoSEQ multiplex PCR; TCRdb holds only in-frame clones, not every one. The table records approximately 380,000 clones, around 15% of them present only once. Source material: naive CD4+ T cells from blood. The clonotype was recovered from a woman aged 18-35 years in good health. The chain couples TRBV28 to TRBJ2-7; 9 bases map to TRBD1. CDR3 nucleotide sequence: TGTGCCAGCAGACCGGGACAGGGCGACGAGCAGTACTTC. The encoded protein is CASRPGQGDEQYF.